This T cell receptor (beta chain) came from a study of CD8+ T cells in alopecia areata. Overall study findings and caveats: Scalp repertoires also include resident alphabeta T cells from normal skin.

Sequencing relied on a cDNA template that was reverse transcribed from extracted RNA. This table comes from immunoSEQ multiplex PCR, and its TCRdb copy is limited to in-frame clones, with some not included. Among roughly 130,000 clones listed, over 50% were seen once. Germline CDR1 MNHEY, CDR2 SMNVEV (reference sequence). The CDR3 contains 14 residues. The germline V and J ends were trimmed by 6 bases and 5 bases, with 16 bases remaining between them. Note on this clone: The antigen is not known.

The sequence derives from a human donor with alopecia areata. Material: CD4+ T cells sorted from blood, obtained at week 0. J is TRBJ2-5 and V is TRBV27; the D call may be TRBD1 or TRBD2 (5 bases each). The CDR3 nucleotides are TGTGCCAGCAGCCCTTGGGGGACCGGGGAGACCCAGTACTTC. Translation: CASSPWGTGETQYF.